This is a list of T cell receptor beta chains from one sample in a study of T-cell memory formation after mild COVID-19. TCRdb ran MiXCR on the 5' RACE reads and lists one entry per CDR3 protein. The data show around 250,000 distinct CDR3 sequences, roughly 15% seen once. Sample: PBMCs or a T cell subset sorted from them (not recorded which). All receptors come from an adult woman who had mild COVID-19 (a few samples of this study predate the infection). Cell type and time point are not known. The CDR3 runs from the conserved cysteine through the conserved F or W. The D gene is left open where the match is weak. Size is omitted from some rows. Given values are once, few, many or a class for expanded clones.

D gene,CDR3 length,clone size,V gene,J gene,CDR3 DNA,CDR3 protein
NA,13,few,TRBV5-1,TRBJ2-7,TGCGCCAGCAGCGGCGACAGCAGGTACGAGCAGTACTTC,CASSGDSRYEQYF
NA,17,few,TRBV20-1,TRBJ1-6,TGCAGTGCTAGGAATGCCAAGTCCCAGGGAGATAATTCACCCCTCCACTTT,CSARNAKSQGDNSPLHF
NA,17,NA,TRBV10-3,TRBJ2-5,TGTGCCATCAGTAGAGTCCACGCCGCTGGCGTTTCCGAGACCCAGTACTTC,CAISRVHAAGVSETQYF
NA,15,few,TRBV9,TRBJ2-1,TGTGCCAGCAGCGCGCCGGGACGAGACAACAATGAGCAGTTCTTC,CASSAPGRDNNEQFF
NA,13,NA,TRBV6-1,TRBJ1-2,TGTGCCAGCAGTGAAGCGGGGGGTTGGGGCTACACCTTC,CASSEAGGWGYTF
NA,16,NA,TRBV18,TRBJ2-3,TGTGCCAGCTCCCAATCGAGTAGCGTATCCACAGATACGCAGTATTTT,CASSQSSSVSTDTQYF
TRBD1,16,NA,TRBV3-1,TRBJ1-2,TGTGCCAGCAGCCAAGGGTTCCGGACAGGGTATCATGGCTACACCTTC,CASSQGFRTGYHGYTF
NA,14,NA,TRBV6-2/TRBV6-3,TRBJ2-3,TGTGCCAGCAAACCCAACAGGGTCAGGGATACGCAGTATTTT,CASKPNRVRDTQYF
NA,15,NA,TRBV6-5,TRBJ2-4,TGTGCCAGCAGACTAACCCGGGACCCCAAAAACATTCAGTACTTC,CASRLTRDPKNIQYF
TRBD2,15,few,TRBV4-1,TRBJ2-2,TGCGCCAGCAGCCCGGGGGGGCCCAGGTCCGGGGAGCTGTTTTTT,CASSPGGPRSGELFF
NA,15,NA,TRBV5-5,TRBJ1-6,TGTGCCAGCAGCCGATCACGGATGTGGAATTCACCCCTCCACTTT,CASSRSRMWNSPLHF
NA,14,few,TRBV6-4,TRBJ1-5,TGTGCCAGCTCTGAGACACACAGCAATCAGCCCCAGCATTTT,CASSETHSNQPQHF
NA,15,NA,TRBV5-1,TRBJ2-7,TGCGCCAGCAGCTTGGAAGGGGGCATCGGGGGCGAGCAGTACTTC,CASSLEGGIGGEQYF
NA,13,few,TRBV7-3,TRBJ2-3,TGTGCCAGCAGCTTAAGTTACACAGATACGCAGTATTTT,CASSLSYTDTQYF
NA,13,NA,TRBV7-8,TRBJ1-1,TGTGCCAGCAGCTTATCCCCAGTAACTGAAGCTTTCTTT,CASSLSPVTEAFF
NA,15,few,TRBV6-5,TRBJ2-3,TGTGCCAGCAGTTCCGGGGGAGTGGCGACAGATACGCAGTATTTT,CASSSGGVATDTQYF
NA,13,NA,TRBV29-1,TRBJ1-1,TGCAGCGTGAACGCGATCGAGAACACTGAAGCTTTCTTT,CSVNAIENTEAFF
NA,14,NA,TRBV7-2,TRBJ1-1,TGTGCCAGCAGCCCCCGCATTGGGGGCACTGAAGCTTTCTTT,CASSPRIGGTEAFF
TRBD1,14,NA,TRBV7-6,TRBJ2-7,TGTGCCAGCAGCGCGAGACAGGGAACGGGCGAGCAGTACTTC,CASSARQGTGEQYF
NA,17,many,TRBV5-1,TRBJ1-3,TGCGCCAGCAGCTTGGAGCCAGGGGATTTCTCTGGAAACACCATATATTTT,CASSLEPGDFSGNTIYF
NA,15,NA,TRBV7-8,TRBJ2-3,TGTGCCAGCAGACCTTCGGGGGGCGTCGTGAATACGCAGTATTTT,CASRPSGGVVNTQYF
TRBD1,14,NA,TRBV20-1,TRBJ1-5,TGCAGTGCTAATGACAGGGTGGGCAATCAGCCCCAGCATTTT,CSANDRVGNQPQHF
NA,15,NA,TRBV18,TRBJ2-3,TGTGCCAGCTCACCATCTAGCGTTGCCACAGATACGCAGTATTTT,CASSPSSVATDTQYF